The 18 T cell receptor beta chains in this list originate from one sample, sequenced in a study of monozygotic twins with inflammatory bowel disease. TCRdb reanalyzed the 5' RACE reads and collapses them to one entry per CDR3 protein, without DNA. In all, the sample yields some 440,000 distinct CDR3 sequences. Input material: blood. The origin of the receptors is a human donor with ulcerative colitis or Crohn's disease, or a healthy co-twin of an affected twin (not recorded which).

The chain carries TRBV29-1 and TRBJ1-2. CDR1 is SQVTM, CDR2 ANQGSEA, per germline. The CDR3 loop spans 15 amino acids. CDR3 in amino acids: CSVEPFGGENYGYTF.

The gene calls are TRBV20-1 and TRBJ1-3. Germline CDR1 and CDR2: DFQATT and SNEGSKA (reference sequence). The CDR3 is 12 residues long. The chain's CDR3 is CSARTFDYTIYF.

The chain links TRBV28 to TRBJ1-5; TCRdb picks TRBD1, but there is no DNA to check that call. Per germline, CDR1 MDHEN and CDR2 SYDVKM. CDR3 length: 15 residues. This CDR3 reads CAIKGWDKSNQPQHF.

V is TRBV5-1 and J is TRBJ2-1; without DNA, the TCRdb call of TRBD1 cannot be checked. The germline gives CDR1 SGHRS, CDR2 YFSETQ. The CDR3 extends over 15 amino acids. CDR3 protein: CASSAGQGGSNEQFF.

This rearrangement joins TRBV7-9 to TRBJ2-4; no DNA is available, so the TRBD1 call from TCRdb remains unchecked. This CDR3 contains 16 residues. Germline values: CDR1 SEHNR, CDR2 FQNEAQ (reference sequence). This chain's CDR3 is CASSPSGLRGRGIQYF.

The chain recombines TRBV24-1 with TRBJ1-1. The CDR3 sequence is 13 residues long. CDR1 is KGHDR, CDR2 SFDVKD, per germline. CDR3 sequence reads: CATSAKRGTEAFF.

This chain's CDR3 is CASSLQAGHGYTF. The J gene is TRBJ1-2, the V gene TRBV12-3 or TRBV12-4; checking the TCRdb D call of TRBD1 is not possible without DNA. The CDR3 loop spans 13 amino acids.

The chain carries TRBV30 and TRBJ1-5. CDR1 and CDR2 (germline): GTSNPN, SVGIG (reference sequence). This CDR3 contains 13 residues. CDR3 region: CAWSGDPNQPQHF.

This sequence joins TRBV6-1 and TRBJ2-3. CDR3 size: 13 residues. The germline CDR1 and CDR2 sequences are MNHNS and SASEGT. The CDR3 is CASSEQIRNAQYF.

The genes are TRBV6-1 and TRBJ2-1; checking the TCRdb D call of TRBD2 is not possible without DNA. CDR3 length equals 16 residues. Germline CDR1 and CDR2: MNHNS and SASEGT. The CDR3 is CASSGGLLAGNNEQFF.

This rearrangement joins TRBV6-1 to TRBJ2-1; TCRdb's assignment of TRBD1 cannot be checked, as there is no DNA. In germline, CDR1 is MNHNS, CDR2 SASEGT. This CDR3 region has 13 residues. CDR3 amino acids: CASRWDTVDEQFF.

The rearrangement joins TRBV14 to TRBJ1-2. Germline V lookup: CDR1 SGHDN, CDR2 FVKESK. This CDR3 is 13 amino acids long. CDR3 protein: CASSQTMIYGYTF.

The chain couples TRBV5-1 to TRBJ2-5; TCRdb reports TRBD2, a call that lacks DNA to check it against. Germline V gene lookup returns CDR1 SGHRS and CDR2 YFSETQ. CDR3 size: 18 residues. This CDR3 reads CASSPQGGTSGGRKTQYF. The full variable domain, with the rest looked up from reference TRBV5-1 and TRBJ2-5, is KAGVTQTPRYLIKTRGQQVTLSCSPISGHRSVSWYQQTPGQGLQFLFEYFSETQRNKGNFPGRFSGRQFSNSRSEMNVSTLELGDSALYLCASSPQGGTSGGRKTQYFGPGTRLLVL.

The chain uses TRBV19 and TRBJ2-2; the TCRdb D gene call, TRBD1, has no DNA to confirm it. The CDR3 consists of 15 residues. Germline CDR1 reads LNHDA; CDR2 reads SQIVND (reference sequence). This CDR3 reads CASTHGGTGAGELFF.

The chain carries TRBV6-2 or TRBV6-3 and TRBJ2-1; TCRdb names TRBD2, which stays unverified in the absence of DNA. Germline V gives CDR1 MNHEY, CDR2 SVGEGT. This CDR3 has 15 residues. The chain's CDR3 is CASSPSGFTYNEQFF.

J is TRBJ2-1 and V is TRBV3-1. This CDR3 is 15 amino acids long. The germline V gene encodes CDR1 LGHDT and CDR2 YNNKEL (reference sequence). The CDR3 loop is CASSQVEGSYNEQFF.

The chain joins TRBV7-9 to TRBJ2-1. The CDR3 is 12 residues long. Germline V CDR1 and CDR2: SEHNR, FQNEAQ (reference sequence). The CDR3 protein is CASSLQTIEQFF.

This chain connects TRBV5-1 to TRBJ2-3; TCRdb's D call of TRBD1 is untestable without DNA. The CDR3 runs 14 residues. Per germline, CDR1 SGHRS and CDR2 YFSETQ. The CDR3 here is CASSSGQGPDTQYF.